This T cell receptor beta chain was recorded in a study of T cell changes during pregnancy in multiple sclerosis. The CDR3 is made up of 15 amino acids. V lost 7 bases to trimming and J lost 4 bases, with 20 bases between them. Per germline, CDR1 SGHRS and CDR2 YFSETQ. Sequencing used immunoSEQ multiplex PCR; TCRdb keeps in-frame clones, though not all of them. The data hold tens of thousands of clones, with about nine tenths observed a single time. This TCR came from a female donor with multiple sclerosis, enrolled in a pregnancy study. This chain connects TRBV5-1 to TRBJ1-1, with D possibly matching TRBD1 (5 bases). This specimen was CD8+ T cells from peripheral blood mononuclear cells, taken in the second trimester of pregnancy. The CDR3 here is CASERGGEFATEAFF. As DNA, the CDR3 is TGCGCCAGCGAGAGGGGAGGGGAATTCGCCACTGAAGCTTTCTTT.